These 11 T cell receptor beta chains came from one sample sequenced in a study of blood T cells in healthy people across ages. Then a second PCR, running roughly 7 to 11 cycles, was carried out with a sample-barcoded 5' primer and a J-beta primer mix. TCRdb re-derived calls from the 5' RACE reads in MiXCR, one entry per CDR3 protein. The table records 700,000 to 1,000,000 distinct CDR3 sequences, around 42% of them present only once. Material: blood. These receptors all come from a man aged 55 to 70 in good health.

The chain combines TRBV12-3 or TRBV12-4 with TRBJ2-1; 7 positions agree with TRBD2. Trimming removed 6 bases from V and 4 bases from J; junction bases left unmatched: 6. There are 14 residues in the CDR3. As DNA, the CDR3 is TGTGCCAGCAGCCGACGGGGGGTGTACAATGAGCAGTTCTTC. This translates into CASSRRGVYNEQFF.

This clonotype has only a few counts. V is TRBV7-9 and J is TRBJ2-4; the D gene is possibly TRBD2 (5 bases). V was clipped by 5 bases and J by 0 bases, with 11 bases between them. The CDR3 has 15 residues. CDR1 and CDR2 (germline): SEHNR, FQNEAQ (reference sequence). The DNA of the CDR3 is TGTGCCAGCAGCACTGGCGGACTAGCCAAAAACATTCAGTACTTC. It translates to CASSTGGLAKNIQYF.

This clonotype occurred many times. The chain links TRBV5-5 to TRBJ2-5; TRBD1 matches 7 bases. The V gene's germline CDR1 is SGHKS and CDR2 YYEKEE (reference sequence). This CDR3 region has 16 residues. The J segment lost 4 bases and the V segment lost 1 base, leaving 10 bases of the junction unmatched. CDR3 nucleotides: TGTGCCAGCAGCTTGTCCCACGGACAGGCGACAGAGACCCAGTACTTC. This encodes CASSLSHGQATETQYF.

The chain employs TRBV5-1 and TRBJ2-5, with TRBD2 matching 8 bases. From germline, CDR1 is SGHRS and CDR2 YFSETQ. J gave up 11 bases and V 1 base, and 19 bases lay outside the gene matches. CDR3 size: 17 residues. CDR3 amino acids: CASSLRGGVAGLNEQYF. The CDR3 region has the DNA TGCGCCAGCAGCTTGCGAGGCGGCGTAGCGGGGTTAAATGAGCAGTACTTC.

V and J are TRBV20-1 and TRBJ2-5; D is uncertain. Germline V gives CDR1 DFQATT, CDR2 SNEGSKA (reference sequence). The CDR3 totals 11 residues. V gave up 5 bases and J gave up 5 bases, with 9 bases separating them. As DNA, the CDR3 is TGCAGTGCTGAACATAGGGAGACCCAGTACTTC. It codes for CSAEHRETQYF.

This chain joins TRBV6-2 or TRBV6-3 and TRBJ2-3, with 11 bases lining up with TRBD2. V trimming: 6 bases; J trimming: 4 bases; junction bases outside the gene matches: 9. The germline V gene has CDR1 MNHEY and CDR2 SVGEGT. CDR3 length: 16 residues. CDR3: CASSRSSGGPSDTQYF. For the CDR3, the DNA is TGTGCCAGCAGCCGATCTAGCGGGGGGCCGTCAGATACGCAGTATTTT.

The genes are TRBV4-3 and TRBJ1-4; tentative D call: TRBD1 (6 bases). The V gene lost 5 bases and the J gene lost 0 bases, with 13 bases spanning the gap. This CDR3 contains 16 residues. The germline CDR1 and CDR2 sequences are LGHNA and YSLEER. The CDR3 reads CASSYIRGATNEKLFF. In DNA form, the CDR3 reads TGCGCCAGCAGCTATATCAGGGGCGCAACTAATGAAAAACTGTTTTTT.

This chain connects TRBV9 to TRBJ2-5; unclear D gene. Trimming cost V 0 bases and J 11 bases, with 11 bases left between them. The CDR3 consists of 12 residues. Germline CDR1 and CDR2: SGDLS and YYNGEE. The CDR3 spells CASSVGFNEQYF. CDR3 DNA: TGTGCCAGCAGCGTAGGCTTCAATGAGCAGTACTTC. Filled out from reference TRBV9 and TRBJ2-5, the complete variable domain reads DSGVTQTPKHLITATGQRVTLRCSPRSGDLSVYWYQQSLDQGLQFLIQYYNGEERAKGNILERFSAQQFPDLHSELNLSSLELGDSALYFCASSVGFNEQYFGPGTRLLVL.

The chain links TRBV4-2 to TRBJ1-6; possibly TRBD1 for D (6 bases). The CDR3 sequence is 16 residues long. Germline lookup yields CDR1 LGHNA and CDR2 YNFKEQ. V lost 4 bases to trimming and J lost 7 bases, with 17 bases between them. DNA for the CDR3: TGTGCCAGCAGCCCCGACAGGAGAAGTGGGAATTCACCCCTCCACTTT. It yields the protein CASSPDRRSGNSPLHF.

The J gene is TRBJ1-4, the V gene TRBV7-2; 8 bases match TRBD1. Losses at the gene ends were 5 bases for V and 5 bases for J; bases not matched to a gene: 4. Germline CDR1 reads SGHTA; CDR2 reads FQGNSA. This CDR3 has 14 amino acids. CDR3 region: CASSPTGGNEKLFF. In nucleotides, the CDR3 is TGTGCCAGCAGCCCCACAGGGGGGAATGAAAAACTGTTTTTT.

DNA for the CDR3: TGCAGCGTTGCCGATCGGACAGGGATGTATGGCTACACCTTC. This gives the protein CSVADRTGMYGYTF. The rearrangement links TRBV29-1 to TRBJ1-2; TRBD1 aligns across 8 bases. J gave up 5 bases and V 4 bases, and 9 bases lay outside the gene matches. This CDR3 is 14 amino acids long. Germline V CDR1 and CDR2: SQVTM, ANQGSEA. Looking up the rest from reference TRBV29-1 and TRBJ1-2 gives the full variable domain: SAVISQKPSRDICQRGTSLTIQCQVDSQVTMMFWYRQQPGQSLTLIATANQGSEATYESGFVIDKFPISRPNLTFSTLTVSNMSPEDSSIYLCSVADRTGMYGYTFGSGTRLTVV.